This TCR beta chain was sequenced in a study of Graves' ophthalmopathy and Graves' hyperthyroidism. Findings and caveats of the study: The model achieved about 70% sensitivity and approximately 74% specificity for ophthalmopathy progression.

Worth noting for this clonotype: Its antigen is still unknown.

Clinical symptoms, serum thyroxine, TRAb, thyroid ultrasound and orbital computed tomography determined diagnosis. Amplification of TCR beta CDR3 regions used RNA transcripts. The library came from an HTBI-primed first-round RT-PCR and a second-round multiplex PCR. Using its own MiXCR run on the multiplex PCR reads, TCRdb lists one record per CDR3 protein. The sample lists around 590,000 distinct CDR3 sequences, 35% to 45% seen once, with 3.5% to 4.5% in the top ten. J lost 7 bases, V lost 2 bases, and 9 bases had no gene match. This CDR3 spans 15 amino acids. This sequence was found in an adult man with Graves' hyperthyroidism. The sample was peripheral blood or thyroid tissue (not recorded which). The chain uses TRBV12-3 or TRBV12-4 and TRBJ2-7; 9 bases match TRBD1. DNA of the CDR3: TGTGCCAGCAGTTTATGGGACAGGGCGACGGTTGAGCAGTACTTC. Translated: CASSLWDRATVEQYF.